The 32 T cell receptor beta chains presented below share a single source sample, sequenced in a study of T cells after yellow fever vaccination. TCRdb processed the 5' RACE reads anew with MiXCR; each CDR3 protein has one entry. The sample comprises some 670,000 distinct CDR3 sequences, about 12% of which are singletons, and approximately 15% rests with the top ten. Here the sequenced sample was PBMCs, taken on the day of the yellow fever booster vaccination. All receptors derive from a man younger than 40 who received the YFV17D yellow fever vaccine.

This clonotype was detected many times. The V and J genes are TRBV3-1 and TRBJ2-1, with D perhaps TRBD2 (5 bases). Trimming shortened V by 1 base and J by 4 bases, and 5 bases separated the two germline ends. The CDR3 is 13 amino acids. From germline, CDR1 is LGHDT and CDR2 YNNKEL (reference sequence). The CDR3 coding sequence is TGTGCCAGCAGCCAAGGCGGGTACAATGAGCAGTTCTTC. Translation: CASSQGGYNEQFF.

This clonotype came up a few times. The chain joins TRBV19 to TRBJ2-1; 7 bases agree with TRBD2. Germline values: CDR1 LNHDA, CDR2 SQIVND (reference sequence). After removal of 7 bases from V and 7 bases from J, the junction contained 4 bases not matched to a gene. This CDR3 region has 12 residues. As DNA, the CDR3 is TGTGCCAGTATAAGCGGGATTAATGAGCAGTTCTTC. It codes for CASISGINEQFF.

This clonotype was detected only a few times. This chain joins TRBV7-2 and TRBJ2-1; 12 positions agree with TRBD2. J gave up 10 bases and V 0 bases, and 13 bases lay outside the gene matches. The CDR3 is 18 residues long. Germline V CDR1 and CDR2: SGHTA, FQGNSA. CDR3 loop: CASSLARLAGGPTDEQFF. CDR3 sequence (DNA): TGTGCCAGCAGCTTAGCGCGGCTAGCGGGAGGGCCAACGGACGAGCAGTTCTTC.

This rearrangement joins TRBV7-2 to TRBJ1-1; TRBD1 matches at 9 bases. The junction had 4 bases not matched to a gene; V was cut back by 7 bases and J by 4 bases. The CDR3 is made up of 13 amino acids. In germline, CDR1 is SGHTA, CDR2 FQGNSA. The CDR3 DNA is TGTGCCAGCAACAGGGGGCAGGGCACTGAAGCTTTCTTT. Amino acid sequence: CASNRGQGTEAFF. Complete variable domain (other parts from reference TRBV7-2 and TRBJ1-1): GAGVSQSPSNKVTEKGKDVELRCDPISGHTALYWYRQSLGQGLEFLIYFQGNSAPDKSGLPSDRFSAERTGGSVSTLTIQRTQQEDSAVYLCASNRGQGTEAFFGQGTRLTVV.

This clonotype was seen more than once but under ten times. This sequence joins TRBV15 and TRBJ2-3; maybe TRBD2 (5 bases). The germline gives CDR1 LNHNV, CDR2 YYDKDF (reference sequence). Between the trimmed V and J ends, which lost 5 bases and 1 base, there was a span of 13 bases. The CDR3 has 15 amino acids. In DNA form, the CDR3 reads TGTGCCACCAGCCCCTATACTAGACGCACAGATACGCAGTATTTT. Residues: CATSPYTRRTDTQYF.

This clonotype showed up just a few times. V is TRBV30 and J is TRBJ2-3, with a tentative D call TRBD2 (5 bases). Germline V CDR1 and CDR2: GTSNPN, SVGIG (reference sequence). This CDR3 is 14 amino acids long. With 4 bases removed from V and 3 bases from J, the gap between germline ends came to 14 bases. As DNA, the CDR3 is TGTGCCTGGACCGCCAATCGGAGGACAGATACGCAGTATTTT. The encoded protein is CAWTANRRTDTQYF.

Here the CDR3 reads CASSLTGSPEETQYF. The CDR3 DNA is TGTGCCAGCAGCTTAACAGGGTCGCCCGAGGAGACCCAGTACTTC. The chain uses TRBV11-2 and TRBJ2-5; the D gene is possibly TRBD1 (6 bases). V lost 2 bases, J lost 5 bases, and 15 bases lay in between. This CDR3 has 15 residues. The V gene's germline CDR1 is SGHAT and CDR2 FQNNGV.

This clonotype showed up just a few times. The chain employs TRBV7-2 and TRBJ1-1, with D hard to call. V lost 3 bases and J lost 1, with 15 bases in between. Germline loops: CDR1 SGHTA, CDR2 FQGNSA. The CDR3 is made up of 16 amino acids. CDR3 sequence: CASSFYRGVSNTEAFF. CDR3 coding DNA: TGTGCCAGCAGCTTCTATCGGGGTGTTTCGAACACTGAAGCTTTCTTT.

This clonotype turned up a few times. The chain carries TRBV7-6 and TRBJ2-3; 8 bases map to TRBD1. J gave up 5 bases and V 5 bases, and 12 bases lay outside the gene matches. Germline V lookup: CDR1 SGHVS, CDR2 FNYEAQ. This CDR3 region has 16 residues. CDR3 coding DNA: TGTGCCAGCAGCCCGAGAGGGCAGGGGGCTGGAGATACGCAGTATTTT. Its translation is CASSPRGQGAGDTQYF.

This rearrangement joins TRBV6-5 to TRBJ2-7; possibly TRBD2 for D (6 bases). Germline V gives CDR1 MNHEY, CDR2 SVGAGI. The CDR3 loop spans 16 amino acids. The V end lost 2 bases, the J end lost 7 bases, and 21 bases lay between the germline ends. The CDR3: CASSYLLTLRESEQYF. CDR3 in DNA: TGTGCCAGCAGTTACCTCCTGACCCTTCGGGAGAGTGAGCAGTACTTC.

CDR3 protein: CASSQDERGRAGQYF. CDR3 nucleotide sequence: TGCGCCAGCAGCCAAGACGAGCGCGGGAGGGCCGGGCAGTACTTC. The chain is built from TRBV4-1 and TRBJ2-7; 9 nucleotides align to TRBD2. Germline CDR1 and CDR2: MGHRA and YSYEKL. The CDR3 contains 15 residues. V shed 0 bases, J shed 9 bases, and the junction held 9 bases outside the gene matches.

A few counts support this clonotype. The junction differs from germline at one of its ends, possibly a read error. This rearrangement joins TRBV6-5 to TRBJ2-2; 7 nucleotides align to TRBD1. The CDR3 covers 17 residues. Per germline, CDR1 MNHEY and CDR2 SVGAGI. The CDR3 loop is CASSNSNLGTAVGELFF. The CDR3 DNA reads TGTGCCAGCAGTAACTCTAACCTTGGGACAGCCGTCGGGGAGCTGTTTTTT.

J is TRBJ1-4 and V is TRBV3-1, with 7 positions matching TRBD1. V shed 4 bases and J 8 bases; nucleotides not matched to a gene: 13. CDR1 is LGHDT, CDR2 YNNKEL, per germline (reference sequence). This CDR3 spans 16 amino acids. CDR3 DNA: TGTGCCAGCAGCCCTCCCCGGGGAGGGGGCTACGAAAAACTGTTTTTT. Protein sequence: CASSPPRGGGYEKLFF.

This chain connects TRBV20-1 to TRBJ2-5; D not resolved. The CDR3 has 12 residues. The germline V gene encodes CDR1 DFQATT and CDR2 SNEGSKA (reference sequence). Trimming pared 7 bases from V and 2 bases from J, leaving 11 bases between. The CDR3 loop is CSGRSFQETQYF. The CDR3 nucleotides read TGCAGTGGCCGGTCTTTTCAAGAGACCCAGTACTTC.

Here the CDR3 DNA reads TGTGCCAGCAGCTTAGTAGCGGGAGGGTGGGAGACCCAGTACTTC. This translates into CASSLVAGGWETQYF. The chain has TRBV7-8 and TRBJ2-5; 11 bases align to TRBD2. With V trimmed by 1 base and J by 5 bases, 3 bases remained unmatched. The CDR3 has 15 amino acids. Germline V gene lookup returns CDR1 SGHVS and CDR2 FQNEAQ.

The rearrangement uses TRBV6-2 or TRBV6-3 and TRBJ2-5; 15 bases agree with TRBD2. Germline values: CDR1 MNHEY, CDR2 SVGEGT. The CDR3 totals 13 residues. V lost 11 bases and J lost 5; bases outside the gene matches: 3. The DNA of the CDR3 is TGTGCCGGCGGGACTAGCGGGAGGGAGACCCAGTACTTC. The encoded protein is CAGGTSGRETQYF.

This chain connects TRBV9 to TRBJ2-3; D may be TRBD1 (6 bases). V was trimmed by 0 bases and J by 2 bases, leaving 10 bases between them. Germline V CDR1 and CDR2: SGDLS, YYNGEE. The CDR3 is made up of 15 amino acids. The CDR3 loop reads CASSVVGHITDTQYF. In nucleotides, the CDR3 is TGTGCCAGCAGCGTAGTGGGACACATCACAGATACGCAGTATTTT. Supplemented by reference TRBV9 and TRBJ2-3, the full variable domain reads DSGVTQTPKHLITATGQRVTLRCSPRSGDLSVYWYQQSLDQGLQFLIQYYNGEERAKGNILERFSAQQFPDLHSELNLSSLELGDSALYFCASSVVGHITDTQYFGPGTRLTVL.

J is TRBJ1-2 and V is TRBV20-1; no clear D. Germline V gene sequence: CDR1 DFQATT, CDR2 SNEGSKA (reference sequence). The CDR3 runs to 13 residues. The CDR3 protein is CISDQAENYGYTF. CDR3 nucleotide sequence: TGCATTTCCGACCAGGCAGAGAACTATGGCTACACCTTC.

CDR3 residues: CASRLGLAAVNEQFF. CDR3 in DNA: TGTGCCAGCAGACTTGGACTAGCGGCAGTCAATGAGCAGTTCTTC. The gene calls are TRBV7-2 and TRBJ2-1; TRBD2 matches at 10 bases. Per germline, CDR1 SGHTA and CDR2 FQGNSA. Trimming at V came to 6 bases and at J to 6 bases, leaving 8 bases not matched to a gene. The CDR3 is 15 residues long.

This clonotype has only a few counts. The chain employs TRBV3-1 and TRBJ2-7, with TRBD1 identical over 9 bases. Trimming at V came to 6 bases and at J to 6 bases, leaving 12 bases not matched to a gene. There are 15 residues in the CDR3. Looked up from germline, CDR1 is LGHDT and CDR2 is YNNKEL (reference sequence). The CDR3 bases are TGTGCCAGCAGTTTACCGGGACAGGGTGGTGGCGAGCAGTACTTC. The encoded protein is CASSLPGQGGGEQYF.

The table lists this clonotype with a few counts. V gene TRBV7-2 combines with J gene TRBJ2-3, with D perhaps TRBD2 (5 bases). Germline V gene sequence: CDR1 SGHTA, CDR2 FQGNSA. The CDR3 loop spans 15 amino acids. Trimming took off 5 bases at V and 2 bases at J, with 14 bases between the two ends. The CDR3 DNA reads TGTGCCAGCAGCACGCCCAGCGGAGACACAGATACGCAGTATTTT. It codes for CASSTPSGDTDTQYF.

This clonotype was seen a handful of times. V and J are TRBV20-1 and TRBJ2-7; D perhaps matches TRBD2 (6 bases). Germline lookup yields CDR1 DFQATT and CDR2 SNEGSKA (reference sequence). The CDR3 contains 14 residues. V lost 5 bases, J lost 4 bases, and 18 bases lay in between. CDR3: CSAVRAGAVYEQYF. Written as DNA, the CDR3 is TGCAGTGCTGTCCGAGCGGGCGCCGTGTACGAGCAGTACTTC.

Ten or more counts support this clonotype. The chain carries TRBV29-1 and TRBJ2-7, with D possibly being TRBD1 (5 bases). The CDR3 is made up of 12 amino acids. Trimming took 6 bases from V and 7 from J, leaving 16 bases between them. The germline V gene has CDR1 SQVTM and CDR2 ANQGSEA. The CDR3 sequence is CSVNGALGEQYF. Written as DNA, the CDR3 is TGCAGCGTGAATGGGGCCCTGGGAGAGCAGTACTTC.

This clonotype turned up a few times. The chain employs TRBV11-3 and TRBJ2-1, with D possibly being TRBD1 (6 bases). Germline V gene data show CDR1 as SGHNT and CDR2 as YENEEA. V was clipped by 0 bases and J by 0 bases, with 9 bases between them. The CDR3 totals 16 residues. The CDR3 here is CASSLEGGGSYNEQFF. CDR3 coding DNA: TGTGCCAGCAGCTTAGAAGGGGGTGGCTCCTACAATGAGCAGTTCTTC.

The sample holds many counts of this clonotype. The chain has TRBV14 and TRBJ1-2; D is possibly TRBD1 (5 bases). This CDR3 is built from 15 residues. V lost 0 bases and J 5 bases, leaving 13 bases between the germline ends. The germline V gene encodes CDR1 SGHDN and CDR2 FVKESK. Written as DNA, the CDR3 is TGTGCCAGCAGCCAAGATCAGGGCAGGAGTTATGGCTACACCTTC. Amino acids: CASSQDQGRSYGYTF.

CDR3 bases: TGTGCCACCAGCATGGTCAGGGGCTACGAGCAGTACTTC. Encoded protein: CATSMVRGYEQYF. The chain has TRBV15 and TRBJ2-7, with a tentative D call TRBD1 (6 bases). Trimming pared 4 bases from V and 3 bases from J, leaving 10 bases between. The germline V gene has CDR1 LNHNV and CDR2 YYDKDF (reference sequence). The CDR3 is 13 amino acids.

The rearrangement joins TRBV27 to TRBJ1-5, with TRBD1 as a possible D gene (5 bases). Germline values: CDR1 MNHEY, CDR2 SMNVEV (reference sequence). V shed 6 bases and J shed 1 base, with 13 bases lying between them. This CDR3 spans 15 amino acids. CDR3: CASSPLGESNQPQHF. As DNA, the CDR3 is TGTGCCAGCAGCCCTCTGGGGGAGAGCAATCAGCCCCAGCATTTT.

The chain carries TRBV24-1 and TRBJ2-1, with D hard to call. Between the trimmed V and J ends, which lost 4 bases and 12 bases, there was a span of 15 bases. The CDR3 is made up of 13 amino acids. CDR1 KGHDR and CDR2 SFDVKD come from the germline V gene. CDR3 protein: CATSDPESYLQFF. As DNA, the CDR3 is TGTGCCACCAGTGACCCCGAGAGTTACCTGCAGTTCTTC.

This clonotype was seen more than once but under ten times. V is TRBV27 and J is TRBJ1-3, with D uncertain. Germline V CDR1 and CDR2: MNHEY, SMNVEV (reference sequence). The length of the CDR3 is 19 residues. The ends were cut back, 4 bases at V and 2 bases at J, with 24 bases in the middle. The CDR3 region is CASSSRRPSMGSPGNTIYF. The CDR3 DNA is TGTGCCAGCAGTTCCCGCCGTCCGTCGATGGGGTCGCCTGGAAACACCATATATTTT.

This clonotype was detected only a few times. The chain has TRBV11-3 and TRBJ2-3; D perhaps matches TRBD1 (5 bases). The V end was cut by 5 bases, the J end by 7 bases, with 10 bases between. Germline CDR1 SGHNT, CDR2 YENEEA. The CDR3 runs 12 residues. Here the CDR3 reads CASSDGHNTQYF. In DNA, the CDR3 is TGTGCCAGCAGCGACGGACACAATACGCAGTATTTT.

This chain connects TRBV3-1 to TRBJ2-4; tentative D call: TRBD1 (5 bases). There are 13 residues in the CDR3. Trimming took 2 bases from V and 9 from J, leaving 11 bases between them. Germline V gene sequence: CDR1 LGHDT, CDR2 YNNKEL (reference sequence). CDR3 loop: CASSQIQGAIQYF. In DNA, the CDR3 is TGTGCCAGCAGCCAAATTCAGGGCGCCATTCAGTACTTC.

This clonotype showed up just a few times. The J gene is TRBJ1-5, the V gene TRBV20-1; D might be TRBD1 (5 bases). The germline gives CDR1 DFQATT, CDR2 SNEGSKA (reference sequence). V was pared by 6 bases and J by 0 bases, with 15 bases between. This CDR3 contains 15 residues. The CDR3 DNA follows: TGCAGTGCACCAAGAGGGACCGATAGCAATCAGCCCCAGCATTTT. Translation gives CSAPRGTDSNQPQHF.